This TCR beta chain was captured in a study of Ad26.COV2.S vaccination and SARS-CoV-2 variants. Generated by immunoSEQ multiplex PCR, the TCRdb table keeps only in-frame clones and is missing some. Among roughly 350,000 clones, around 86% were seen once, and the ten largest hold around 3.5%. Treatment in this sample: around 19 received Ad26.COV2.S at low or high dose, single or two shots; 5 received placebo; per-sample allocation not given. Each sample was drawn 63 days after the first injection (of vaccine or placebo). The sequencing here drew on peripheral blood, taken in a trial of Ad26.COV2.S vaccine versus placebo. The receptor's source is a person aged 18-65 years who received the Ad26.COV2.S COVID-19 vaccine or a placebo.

The DNA for the CDR3 is TGCGCCAGCAGCCTGACTAGCGGGGGGGCAAAAAACATTCAGTACTTC. Translated: CASSLTSGGAKNIQYF. This chain connects TRBV4-1 to TRBJ2-4; 14 bases fit TRBD2. Per germline, CDR1 MGHRA and CDR2 YSYEKL. CDR3 size: 16 residues. V shed 4 bases, J shed 4 bases, and the junction held 3 bases outside the gene matches.